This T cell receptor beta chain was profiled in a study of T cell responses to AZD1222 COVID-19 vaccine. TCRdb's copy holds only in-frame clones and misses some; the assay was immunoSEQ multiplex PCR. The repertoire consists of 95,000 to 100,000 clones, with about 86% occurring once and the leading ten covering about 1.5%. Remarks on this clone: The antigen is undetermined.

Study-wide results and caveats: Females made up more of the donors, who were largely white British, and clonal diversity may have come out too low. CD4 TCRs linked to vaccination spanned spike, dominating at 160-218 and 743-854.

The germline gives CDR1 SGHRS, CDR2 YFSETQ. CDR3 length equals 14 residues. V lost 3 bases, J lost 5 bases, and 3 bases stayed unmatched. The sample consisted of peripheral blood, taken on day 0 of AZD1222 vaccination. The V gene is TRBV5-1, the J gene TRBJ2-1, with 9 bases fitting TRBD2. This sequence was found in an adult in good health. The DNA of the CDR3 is TGCGCCAGCAGCTGGGGGACTAGCAACAATGAGCAGTTCTTC. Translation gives CASSWGTSNNEQFF. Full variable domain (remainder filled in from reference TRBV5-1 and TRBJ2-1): KAGVTQTPRYLIKTRGQQVTLSCSPISGHRSVSWYQQTPGQGLQFLFEYFSETQRNKGNFPGRFSGRQFSNSRSEMNVSTLELGDSALYLCASSWGTSNNEQFFGPGTRLTVL.